The TCR beta chain described here comes from a study of shared clonotypes between healthy human individuals. Under the authors' procedure: ImmunoSEQ gave junction-only sequences without quality scores, so filtering differed. TCRdb's table, derived via immunoSEQ multiplex PCR, lists solely in-frame clones and lacks some. Clone size and V and J calls were adopted from that table, with D and trimming inferred from the DNA. Of fewer than 600,000 clones in the sample, roughly four fifths are singletons; the top ten hold about 11%. Study conclusions and caveats: Depth of sequencing was expected to influence donor clonotype sharing. Sampling involved blood alone; tissue repertoires likely differ.

Every donor, a Caucasian adult, lived in Nashville, Tennessee. Trimming took 4 bases from V and 4 from J, leaving 17 bases between them. The CDR3 is 16 amino acids. On this clone: The antigen remains undetermined.

The receptor was derived from a woman in her thirties or forties in good health. Some clones in this sample may be carry-over from other donors' samples. The sample consisted of PBMCs. The chain combines TRBV5-3 with TRBJ1-4; possible D gene TRBD1, 5 bases. TRBV5-3 is placed among ORFs of uncertain function. The CDR3 spells CARSLMGGNLNEKLFF. The DNA for the CDR3 is TGTGCCAGAAGCCTCATGGGGGGGAACCTTAATGAAAAACTGTTTTTT.